This T cell receptor beta chain originates from a study of T cell repertoires in cytomegalovirus infection. This clonotype was seen only a few times. The target antigen is unknown. TCRdb reprocessed the reads via MiXCR and lists one record per CDR3 protein. The sample lists hundreds of thousands of distinct CDR3 sequences; about 42% were seen once. The V gene lost 4 bases and the J gene lost 5 bases, with 17 bases spanning the gap. The CDR3 totals 15 residues. Germline assignment: CDR1 SGHTA and CDR2 FQGNSA. The clonotype was recovered from a human donor in good health (CMV status not recorded). Some clones in this sample may be carry-over from other donors' samples. The sample here was cultured PBMCs, taken from culture after CMV antigen stimulation. This chain joins TRBV7-2 and TRBJ2-5, with D uncertain. The CDR3 reads CASSSSLNVGETQYF. The DNA of the CDR3 is TGTGCCAGCAGCTCGAGCCTTAATGTAGGGGAGACCCAGTACTTC.